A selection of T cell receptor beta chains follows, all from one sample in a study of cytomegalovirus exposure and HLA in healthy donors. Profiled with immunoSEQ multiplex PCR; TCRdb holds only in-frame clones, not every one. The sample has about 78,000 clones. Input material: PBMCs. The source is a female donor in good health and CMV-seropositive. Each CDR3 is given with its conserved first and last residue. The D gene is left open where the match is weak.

CDR3nt: TGTGCCAGTAGTATCCGACTAGCGGGAGGTTACTACGAGCAGTACTTC
CDR3aa: CASSIRLAGGYYEQYF
j_gene: TRBJ2-7
d_gene: TRBD2
v_gene: TRBV19

CDR3nt: TGCGCCAGCATCGGAGGGATTGCCAATCAGCCCCAGCATTTT
CDR3aa: CASIGGIANQPQHF
j_gene: TRBJ1-5
d_gene: NA
v_gene: TRBV5-1

CDR3nt: TGTGCCAGCACCCAGCAGGGGGTCATGAACACTGAAGCTTTCTTT
CDR3aa: CASTQQGVMNTEAFF
j_gene: TRBJ1-1
d_gene: TRBD1
v_gene: TRBV28

CDR3nt: TGTGCATCGTCCCCCGAGGGCCTATACGAGCAGTACTTC
CDR3aa: CASSPEGLYEQYF
j_gene: TRBJ2-7
d_gene: NA
v_gene: TRBV10-3

CDR3nt: TGCGCCAGCAGCCAATCAGGAAGGGGAGCCAAAAACATTCAGTACTTC
CDR3aa: CASSQSGRGAKNIQYF
j_gene: TRBJ2-4
d_gene: NA
v_gene: TRBV4-1

CDR3nt: TGTGCCAGCAGTGAATTAGGAGCGGGAGGGGGTGACGGGGAGCTGTTTTTT
CDR3aa: CASSELGAGGGDGELFF
j_gene: TRBJ2-2
d_gene: TRBD2
v_gene: TRBV25-1

CDR3nt: TGTGCCAGCAGCTTAGTTTCGCAGGGTAATTCACCCCTCCACTTT
CDR3aa: CASSLVSQGNSPLHF
j_gene: TRBJ1-6
d_gene: NA
v_gene: TRBV7-8

CDR3nt: TGTGCCAGCAGCTTAGTCCGGGCGGAACAGGGATACGAGCAGTACTTC
CDR3aa: CASSLVRAEQGYEQYF
j_gene: TRBJ2-7
d_gene: NA
v_gene: TRBV7-2

CDR3nt: TGTGCCAGCAGTGAGTCCAGGGGCACTGAAGCTTTCTTT
CDR3aa: CASSESRGTEAFF
j_gene: TRBJ1-1
d_gene: NA
v_gene: TRBV6-1

CDR3nt: TGTGCCAGTAGCACGGACAGGGTTGCAAGCGCTTTCTTT
CDR3aa: CASSTDRVASAFF
j_gene: TRBJ1-1
d_gene: TRBD1
v_gene: TRBV19

CDR3nt: TGTGCCAGCAGCTCCCCCCTGCAGGGTTCTTGGGACAATGAGCAGTTCTTC
CDR3aa: CASSSPLQGSWDNEQFF
j_gene: TRBJ2-1
d_gene: NA
v_gene: TRBV28